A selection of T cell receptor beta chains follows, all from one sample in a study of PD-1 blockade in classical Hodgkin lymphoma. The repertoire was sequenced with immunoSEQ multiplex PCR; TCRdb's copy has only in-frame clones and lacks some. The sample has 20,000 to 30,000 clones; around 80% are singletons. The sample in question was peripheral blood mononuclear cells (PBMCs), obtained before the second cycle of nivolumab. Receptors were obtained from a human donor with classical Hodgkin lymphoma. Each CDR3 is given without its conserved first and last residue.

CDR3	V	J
ASSASDTTYEQY	TRBV11-2	TRBJ2-7
ASSFSSDRYQPQH	TRBV5-5	TRBJ1-5
ATSTSWGHDTTYEQY	TRBV15	TRBJ2-7
ASSSGLLDHEQY	TRBV7-2	TRBJ2-7
ASSWHRVSNQPQH	TRBV4-1	TRBJ1-5
ASSPGQGNEKLF	TRBV7-9	TRBJ1-4
ASSPNGRLGQPQH	TRBV18	TRBJ1-5
ASSHMGGARNSPLH	TRBV4-1	TRBJ1-6
ASAGGTEQF	TRBV10-2	TRBJ2-1
ASSPAGQGYTGELF	TRBV4-1	TRBJ2-2
ASSLVTAISYNEQF	TRBV5-1	TRBJ2-1
ASSQGEPSSYEQY	TRBV21-1	TRBJ2-7
ASSQDGGGGVNEQF	TRBV4-3	TRBJ2-1
ASSPWTAGGEKLF	TRBV19	TRBJ1-4